This T cell receptor beta chain was captured in a study of blood T cell repertoires in COVID-19. Background on the study: COVID-19 samples from acute and convalescent phases originated in the United States, Italy and Spain. The analysed material was cDNA or gDNA that came from T cells, B-cell-depleted T cells, or PBMCs.

V was clipped by 7 bases and J by 2 bases; unmatched bases: 11. This CDR3 comprises 16 residues. CDR1 SNHLY and CDR2 FYNNEI come from the germline V gene. Original analysis: Estimates of nucleated cell counts were drawn from the amplification of reference gene primers. The protocol was immunoSEQ multiplex PCR, while the TCRdb copy is restricted to in-frame clones and leaves out a portion. That table gives V, J and clone size, and the DNA gave D and trimming. Among about 140,000 clones listed, around 84% were seen once. The V and J genes are TRBV2 and TRBJ2-1; TRBD2 matches at 7 bases. The sequenced sample was peripheral blood. The sequence derives from a human donor with acute or convalescent COVID-19. The donor label of this sample is uncertain. DNA of the CDR3: TGTGCCAGCAAACTAGCGCCTGACTGGGCCTACAATGAGCAGTTCTTC. This gives the protein CASKLAPDWAYNEQFF.